The 4 T cell receptor beta chains presented below share a single source sample, sequenced in a study of T-cell memory formation after mild COVID-19. TCRdb recomputed calls from the 5' RACE reads with MiXCR, one row per CDR3 protein. This sample carries over 500,000 distinct CDR3 sequences, 17% of them seen once, and the ten largest clones take around 7.8%. Sequenced material: PBMCs or a T cell subset sorted from them (not recorded which). These receptors were collected from an adult woman who had mild COVID-19 (a few samples of this study predate the infection). Cell type and time point are not known.

V usage is TRBV6-2 or TRBV6-3 and J usage is TRBJ1-1, with D unresolved. V gave up 5 bases and J gave up 8 bases, with 9 bases separating them. CDR3 length equals 11 residues. Germline lookup yields CDR1 MNHEY and CDR2 SVGEGT. CDR3 residues: CASSRLTEAFF. The DNA for the CDR3 is TGTGCCAGCAGTCGTCTGACAGAAGCTTTCTTT.

This rearrangement joins TRBV5-1 to TRBJ2-7; D remains ambiguous. V was shortened by 0 bases and J by 5 bases, with 12 bases between the two germline ends. CDR1 SGHRS and CDR2 YFSETQ come from the germline V gene. The length of the CDR3 is 14 residues. The CDR3 DNA follows: TGCGCCAGCAGCTTGGGGCAGGAAGGGAACGAGCAGTACTTC. Residues: CASSLGQEGNEQYF.

The chain combines TRBV5-5 with TRBJ2-1; TRBD1 matches 8 bases. Trimming took 4 bases from V and 9 from J; bases not matched to a gene: 12. The V gene's germline CDR1 is SGHKS and CDR2 YYEKEE (reference sequence). CDR3 length: 15 residues. This CDR3 reads CASSQTGGHEGEQFF. The CDR3 DNA is TGTGCCAGCAGCCAAACAGGGGGACACGAGGGTGAGCAGTTCTTC. The entire variable domain, with the rest obtained from reference TRBV5-5 and TRBJ2-1, is as follows: DAGVTQSPTHLIKTRGQQVTLRCSPISGHKSVSWYQQVLGQGPQFIFQYYEKEERGRGNFPDRFSARQFPNYSSELNVNALLLGDSALYLCASSQTGGHEGEQFFGPGTRLTVL.

This clonotype has more than one count but fewer than ten. J is TRBJ2-3 and V is TRBV29-1; possibly TRBD1 or TRBD2 for D (5 bases each). The ends were cut back, 0 bases at V and 7 bases at J, with 23 bases in the middle. Per germline, CDR1 SQVTM and CDR2 ANQGSEA. This CDR3 comprises 17 residues. CDR3 in amino acids: CSVEDRDRRVWINTQYF. The CDR3, as DNA: TGCAGCGTTGAAGATAGGGACCGTCGAGTTTGGATCAATACGCAGTATTTT.